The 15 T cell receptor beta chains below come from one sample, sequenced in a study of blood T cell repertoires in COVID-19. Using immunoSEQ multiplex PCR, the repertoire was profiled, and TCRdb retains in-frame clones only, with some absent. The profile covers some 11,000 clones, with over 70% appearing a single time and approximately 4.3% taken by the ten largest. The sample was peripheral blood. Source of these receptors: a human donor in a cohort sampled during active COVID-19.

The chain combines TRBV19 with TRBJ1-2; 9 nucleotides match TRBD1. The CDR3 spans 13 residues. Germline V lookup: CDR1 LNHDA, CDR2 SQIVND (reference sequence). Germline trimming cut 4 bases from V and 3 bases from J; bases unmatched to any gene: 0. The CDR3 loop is CASSRTGDYGYTF. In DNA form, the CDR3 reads TGTGCCAGTAGTAGGACAGGGGACTATGGCTACACCTTC.

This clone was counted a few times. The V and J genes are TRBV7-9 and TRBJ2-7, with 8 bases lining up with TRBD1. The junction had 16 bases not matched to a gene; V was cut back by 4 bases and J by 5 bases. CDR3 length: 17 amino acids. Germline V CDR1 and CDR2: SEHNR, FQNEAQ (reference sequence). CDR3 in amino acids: CASSSYGVGQGLDEQYF. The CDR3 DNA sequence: TGTGCCAGCAGCTCGTATGGCGTAGGACAGGGTCTGGACGAGCAGTACTTC.

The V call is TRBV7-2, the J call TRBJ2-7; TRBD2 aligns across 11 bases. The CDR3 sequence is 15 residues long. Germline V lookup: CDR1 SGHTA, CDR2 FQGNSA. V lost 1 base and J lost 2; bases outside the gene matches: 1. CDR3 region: CASSLGLAGPYEQYF. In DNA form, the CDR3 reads TGTGCCAGCAGCTTAGGACTAGCGGGACCCTACGAGCAGTACTTC.

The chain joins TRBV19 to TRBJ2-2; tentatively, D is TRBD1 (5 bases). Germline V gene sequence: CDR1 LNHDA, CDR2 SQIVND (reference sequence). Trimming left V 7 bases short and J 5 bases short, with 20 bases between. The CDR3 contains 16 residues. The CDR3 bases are TGTGCCAGTACTCCACGTAGGGTCAGGGTAACCGGGGAGCTGTTTTTT. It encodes CASTPRRVRVTGELFF.

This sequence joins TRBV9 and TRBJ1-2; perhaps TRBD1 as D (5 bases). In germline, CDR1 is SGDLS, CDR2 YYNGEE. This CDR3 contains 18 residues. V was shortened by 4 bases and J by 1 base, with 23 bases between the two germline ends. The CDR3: CASSPRGPTLINNYGYTF. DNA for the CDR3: TGTGCCAGCAGCCCAAGGGGCCCGACACTGATAAATAACTATGGCTACACCTTC.

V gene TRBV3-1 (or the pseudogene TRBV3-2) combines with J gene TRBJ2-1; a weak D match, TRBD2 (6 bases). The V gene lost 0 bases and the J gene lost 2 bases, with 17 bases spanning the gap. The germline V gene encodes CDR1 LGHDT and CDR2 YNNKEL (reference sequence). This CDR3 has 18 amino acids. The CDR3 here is CASSQEWGEAYTYNEQFF. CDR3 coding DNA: TGTGCCAGCAGCCAAGAATGGGGGGAGGCATATACCTACAATGAGCAGTTCTTC.

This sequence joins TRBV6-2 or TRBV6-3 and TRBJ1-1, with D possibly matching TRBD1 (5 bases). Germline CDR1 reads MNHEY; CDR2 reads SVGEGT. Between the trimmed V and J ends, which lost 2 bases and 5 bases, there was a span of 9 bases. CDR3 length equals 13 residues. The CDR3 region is CASSYGGGTEAFF. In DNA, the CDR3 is TGTGCCAGCAGTTACGGGGGAGGGACTGAAGCTTTCTTT.

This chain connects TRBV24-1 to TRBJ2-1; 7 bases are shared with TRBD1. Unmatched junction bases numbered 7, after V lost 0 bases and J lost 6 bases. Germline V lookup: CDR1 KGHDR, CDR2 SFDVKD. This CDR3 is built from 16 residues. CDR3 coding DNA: TGTGCCACCAGTGATTTGGGACAGGCTTTCTCCAATGAGCAGTTCTTC. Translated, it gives CATSDLGQAFSNEQFF.

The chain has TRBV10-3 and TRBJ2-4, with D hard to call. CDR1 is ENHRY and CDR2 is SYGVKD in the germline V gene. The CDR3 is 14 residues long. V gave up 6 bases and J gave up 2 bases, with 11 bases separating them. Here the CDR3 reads CAISPRESKNIQYF. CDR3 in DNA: TGTGCCATCAGCCCCCGAGAGTCCAAAAACATTCAGTACTTC.

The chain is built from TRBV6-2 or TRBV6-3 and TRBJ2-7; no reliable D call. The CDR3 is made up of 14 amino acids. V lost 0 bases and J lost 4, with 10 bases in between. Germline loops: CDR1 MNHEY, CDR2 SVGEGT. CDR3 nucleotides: TGTGCCAGCAGTTACTCCGCGGAGCGTTACGAGCAGTACTTC. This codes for CASSYSAERYEQYF.

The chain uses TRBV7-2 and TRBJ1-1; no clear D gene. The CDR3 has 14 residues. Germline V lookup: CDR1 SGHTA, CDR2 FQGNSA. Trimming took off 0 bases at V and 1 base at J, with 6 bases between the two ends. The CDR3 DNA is TGTGCCAGCAGCTTAGCTTCCAGGAACACTGAAGCTTTCTTT. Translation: CASSLASRNTEAFF.

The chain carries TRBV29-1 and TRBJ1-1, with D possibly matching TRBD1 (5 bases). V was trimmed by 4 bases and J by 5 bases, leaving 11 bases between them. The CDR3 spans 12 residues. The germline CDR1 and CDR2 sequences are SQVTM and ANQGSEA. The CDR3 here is CSVGGGETEAFF. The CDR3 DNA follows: TGCAGCGTTGGTGGGGGGGAGACTGAAGCTTTCTTT.

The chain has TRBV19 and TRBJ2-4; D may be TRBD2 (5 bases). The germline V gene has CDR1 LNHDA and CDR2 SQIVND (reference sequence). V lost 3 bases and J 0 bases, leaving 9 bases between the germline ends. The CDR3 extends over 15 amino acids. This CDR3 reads CASSILAVAKNIQYF. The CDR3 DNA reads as TGTGCCAGTAGTATTCTAGCCGTAGCCAAAAACATTCAGTACTTC.

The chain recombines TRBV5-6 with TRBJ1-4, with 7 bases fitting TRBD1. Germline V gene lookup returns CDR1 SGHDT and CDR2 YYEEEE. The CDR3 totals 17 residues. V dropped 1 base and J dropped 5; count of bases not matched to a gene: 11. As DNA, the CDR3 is TGTGCCAGCAGCTTGCGGGAGGGGGCTCTAGCAAATGAAAAACTGTTTTTT. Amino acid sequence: CASSLREGALANEKLFF.

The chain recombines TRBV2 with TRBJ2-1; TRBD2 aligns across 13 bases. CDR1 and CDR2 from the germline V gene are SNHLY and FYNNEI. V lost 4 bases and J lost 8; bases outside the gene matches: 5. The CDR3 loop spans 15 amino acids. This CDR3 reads CASSVTSGRQYEQFF. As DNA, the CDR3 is TGTGCCAGCAGTGTGACTAGCGGGAGGCAGTATGAGCAGTTCTTC.